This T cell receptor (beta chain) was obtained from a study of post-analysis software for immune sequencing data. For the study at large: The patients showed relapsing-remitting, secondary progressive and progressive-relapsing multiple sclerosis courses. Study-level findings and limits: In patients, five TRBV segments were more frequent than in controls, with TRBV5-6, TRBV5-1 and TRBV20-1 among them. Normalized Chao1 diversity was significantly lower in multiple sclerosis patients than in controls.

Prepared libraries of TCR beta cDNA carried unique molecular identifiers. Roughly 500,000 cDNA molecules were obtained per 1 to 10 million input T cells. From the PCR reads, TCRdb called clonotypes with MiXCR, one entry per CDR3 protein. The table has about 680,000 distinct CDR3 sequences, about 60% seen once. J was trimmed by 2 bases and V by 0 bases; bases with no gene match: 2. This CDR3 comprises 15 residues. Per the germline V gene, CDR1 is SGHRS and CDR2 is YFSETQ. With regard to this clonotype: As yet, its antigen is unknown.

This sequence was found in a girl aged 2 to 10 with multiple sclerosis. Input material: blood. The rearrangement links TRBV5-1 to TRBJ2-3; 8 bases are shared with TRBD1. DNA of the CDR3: TGCGCCAGCAGCTTGGAACAGGGGGACACAGATACGCAGTATTTT. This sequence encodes CASSLEQGDTDTQYF.